The T cell receptor beta chain under discussion was sequenced for a study of T cell responses to AZD1222 COVID-19 vaccine. Sequenced by immunoSEQ multiplex PCR; TCRdb stores in-frame clones only, minus some. The sample consists of over 140,000 clones, nearly 95% of them appearing once. This CDR3 is 13 amino acids long. The V gene's germline CDR1 is MNHEY and CDR2 SMNVEV (reference sequence). The V segment lost 3 bases and the J segment 4 bases; nucleotides outside the gene matches: 2. The sequenced sample was peripheral blood, obtained 28 days after the second AZD1222 dose. This receptor was obtained from an adult who received the AZD1222 COVID-19 vaccine. The chain employs TRBV27 and TRBJ1-2; 7 nucleotides match TRBD1. As DNA, the CDR3 is TGTGCCAGCAGTTTGGGACAGAGCTATGGCTACACCTTC. This codes for CASSLGQSYGYTF.